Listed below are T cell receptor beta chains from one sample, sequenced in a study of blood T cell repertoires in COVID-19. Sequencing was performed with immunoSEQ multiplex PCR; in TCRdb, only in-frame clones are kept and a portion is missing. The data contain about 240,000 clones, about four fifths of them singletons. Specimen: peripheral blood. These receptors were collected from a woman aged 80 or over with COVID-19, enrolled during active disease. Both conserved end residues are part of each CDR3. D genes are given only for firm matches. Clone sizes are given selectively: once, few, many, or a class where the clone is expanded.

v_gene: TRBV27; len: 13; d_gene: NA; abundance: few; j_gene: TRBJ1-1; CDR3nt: TGTGCCAGCAGTTACAAGGGGTCGACTGAAGCTTTCTTT; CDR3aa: CASSYKGSTEAFF
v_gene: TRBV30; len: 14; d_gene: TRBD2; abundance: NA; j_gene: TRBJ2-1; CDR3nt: TGTGCCTGGAGTACGGGGGGGCCGTCCCGTGAGCAGTTCTTC; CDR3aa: CAWSTGGPSREQFF
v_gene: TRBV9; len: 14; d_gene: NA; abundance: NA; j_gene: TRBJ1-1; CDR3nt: TGTGCCAGCAGCGTAGGCGGGGTAAACACTGAAGCTTTCTTT; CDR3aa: CASSVGGVNTEAFF
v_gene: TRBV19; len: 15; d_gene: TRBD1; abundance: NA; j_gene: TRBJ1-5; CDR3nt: TGTGCCAGTAGTACCATGGGACAGACCAATCAGCCCCAGCATTTT; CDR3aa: CASSTMGQTNQPQHF
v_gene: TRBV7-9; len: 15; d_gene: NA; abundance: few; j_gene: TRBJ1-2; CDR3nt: TGTGCCAGCAGCTCCACCCGGGGTGCCGATTATGGCTACACCTTC; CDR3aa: CASSSTRGADYGYTF
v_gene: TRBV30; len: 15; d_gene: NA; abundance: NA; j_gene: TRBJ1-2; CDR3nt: TGTGCCTGCCGGACCAGCAGCGGGGCTGGGTATGGCTACACCTTC; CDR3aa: CACRTSSGAGYGYTF
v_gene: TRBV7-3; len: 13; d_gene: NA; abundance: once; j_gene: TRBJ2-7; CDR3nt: TGTGCCAGCAGCTTGGGCAGCTATTACGAGCAGTACTTC; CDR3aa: CASSLGSYYEQYF
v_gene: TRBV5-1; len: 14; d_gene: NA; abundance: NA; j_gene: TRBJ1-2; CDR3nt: TGCGCCAGCAGCTTGAGTCGGGAATTCGGTGGCTACACCTTC; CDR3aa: CASSLSREFGGYTF
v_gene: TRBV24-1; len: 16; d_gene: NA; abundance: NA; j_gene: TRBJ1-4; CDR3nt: TGTGCCACCAGTGATTTAGAGGGGGGGGGCAAAGAAAAACTGTTTTTT; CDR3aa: CATSDLEGGGKEKLFF
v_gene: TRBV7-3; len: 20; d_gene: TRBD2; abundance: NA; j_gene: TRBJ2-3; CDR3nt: TGTGCCAGCAGCTTCGACCACCCTAGCGGGAGTTCGCGTCGCACAGATACGCAGTATTTT; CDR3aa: CASSFDHPSGSSRRTDTQYF
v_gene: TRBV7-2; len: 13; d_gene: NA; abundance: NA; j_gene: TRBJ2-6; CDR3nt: TGTGCCAGCAGCTCCCCTCAGTTCAACGTCCTGACTTTC; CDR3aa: CASSSPQFNVLTF
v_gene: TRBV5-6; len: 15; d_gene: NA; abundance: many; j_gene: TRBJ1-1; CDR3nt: TGTGCCAGCAGCTTGCTGTCAGGGGTGAACACTGAAGCTTTCTTT; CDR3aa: CASSLLSGVNTEAFF
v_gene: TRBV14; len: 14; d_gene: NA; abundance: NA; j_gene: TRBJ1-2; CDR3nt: TGTGCCAGCAGCCAAGATCGCCGAGGGTCTGGCTACACCTTC; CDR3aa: CASSQDRRGSGYTF
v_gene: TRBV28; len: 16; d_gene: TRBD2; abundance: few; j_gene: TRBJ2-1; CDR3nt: TGTGCCAGCAGTTTAGCGGGACTAGCGGGAAACAATGAGCAGTTCTTC; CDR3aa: CASSLAGLAGNNEQFF
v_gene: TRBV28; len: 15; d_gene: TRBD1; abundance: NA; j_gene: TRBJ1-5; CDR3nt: TGTGCCAGCAGGCCGGGACAGGTTATCAATCAGCCCCAGCATTTT; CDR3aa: CASRPGQVINQPQHF
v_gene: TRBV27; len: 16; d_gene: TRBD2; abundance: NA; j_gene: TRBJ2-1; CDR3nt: TGTGCCAGCAGTATTCTGGCGGGAGGGGCCTACAATGAGCAGTTCTTC; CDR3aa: CASSILAGGAYNEQFF
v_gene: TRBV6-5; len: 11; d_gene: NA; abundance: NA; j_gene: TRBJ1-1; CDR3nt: TGTGCCAGCAGCCAATACACTGAAGCTTTCTTT; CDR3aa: CASSQYTEAFF
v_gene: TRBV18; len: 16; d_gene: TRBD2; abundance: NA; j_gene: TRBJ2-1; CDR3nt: TGTGCCAGCTCCCTTAGGAGCGGGGGGGCCTCCGATGAGCAGTTCTTC; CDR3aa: CASSLRSGGASDEQFF
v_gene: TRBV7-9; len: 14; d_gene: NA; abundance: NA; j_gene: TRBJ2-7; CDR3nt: TGTGCCAGCATCCAGGGGTTTGGGGCCTACGAGCAGTACTTC; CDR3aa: CASIQGFGAYEQYF
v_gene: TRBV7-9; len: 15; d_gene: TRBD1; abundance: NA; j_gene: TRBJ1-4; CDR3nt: TGTGCCAGCAGTTTGGGACAGGGGGCCCATGAAAAACTGTTTTTT; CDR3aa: CASSLGQGAHEKLFF
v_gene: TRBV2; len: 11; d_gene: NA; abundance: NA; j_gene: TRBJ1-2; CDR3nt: TGTGCCATCACAGGGAACGGTGGCTACACCTTC; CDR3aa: CAITGNGGYTF
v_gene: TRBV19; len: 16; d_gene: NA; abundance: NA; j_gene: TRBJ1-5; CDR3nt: TGTGCCAGTAGTATTGCGGGGCCTCGGGATAGCGGGCCCCAGCATTTT; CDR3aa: CASSIAGPRDSGPQHF
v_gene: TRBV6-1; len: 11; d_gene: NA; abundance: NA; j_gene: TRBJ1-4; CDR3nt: TGTGCCAGCAGTGAATCCCTGAGAATGTTTTTT; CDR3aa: CASSESLRMFF
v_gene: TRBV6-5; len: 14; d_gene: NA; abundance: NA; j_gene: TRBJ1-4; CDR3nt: TGTGCCAGCAGTTACCCCGCTCAAGGAGGAAAACTGTTTTTT; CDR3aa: CASSYPAQGGKLFF
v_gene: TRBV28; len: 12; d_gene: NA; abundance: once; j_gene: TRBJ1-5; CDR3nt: TGTGCCAGCTACTCTCAATATCGGCCCCAGCATTTT; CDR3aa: CASYSQYRPQHF
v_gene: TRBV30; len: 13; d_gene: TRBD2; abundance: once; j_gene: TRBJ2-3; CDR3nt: TGTGCCTGGAGTGTAGCGGGGGGCCCTACGCAGTATTTT; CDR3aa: CAWSVAGGPTQYF
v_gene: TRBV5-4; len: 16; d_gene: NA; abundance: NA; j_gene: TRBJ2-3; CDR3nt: TGTGCCAGCAGCGTGACCGGGACTCTTCTTGGGGATACGCAGTATTTT; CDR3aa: CASSVTGTLLGDTQYF
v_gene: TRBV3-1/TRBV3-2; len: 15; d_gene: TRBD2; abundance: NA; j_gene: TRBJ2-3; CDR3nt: TGTGCCAGCAGAATTACTAGCGGGGGTGCCGGTACGCAGTATTTT; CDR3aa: CASRITSGGAGTQYF
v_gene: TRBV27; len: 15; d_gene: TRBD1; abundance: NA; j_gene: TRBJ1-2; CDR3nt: TGTGCCAGCAGTCCTACGACAGGGGTGGTAGGTGGCTACACCTTC; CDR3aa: CASSPTTGVVGGYTF
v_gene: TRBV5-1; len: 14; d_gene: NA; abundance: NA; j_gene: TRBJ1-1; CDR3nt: TGCGCCAGCAGCTTGGGACTGGCGAGCACTGAAGCTTTCTTT; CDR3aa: CASSLGLASTEAFF
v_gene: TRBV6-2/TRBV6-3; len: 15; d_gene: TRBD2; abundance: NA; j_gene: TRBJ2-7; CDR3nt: TGTGCCAGCAGTATCTTAGCGGGGGCTCCCTACGAGCAGTACTTC; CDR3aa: CASSILAGAPYEQYF
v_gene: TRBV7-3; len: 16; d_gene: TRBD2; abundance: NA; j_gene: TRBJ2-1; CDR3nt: TGTGCCAGCAGCTTAATAGCGGGTGCAACCTACAATGAGCAGTTCTTC; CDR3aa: CASSLIAGATYNEQFF
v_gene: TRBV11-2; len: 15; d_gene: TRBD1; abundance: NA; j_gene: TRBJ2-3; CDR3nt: TGTGCCAGCAGCTACGAGGGACAGGGGACAGATACGCAGTATTTT; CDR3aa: CASSYEGQGTDTQYF
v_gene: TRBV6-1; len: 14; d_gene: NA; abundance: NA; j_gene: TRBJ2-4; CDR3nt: TGTGCCAGCAGTGAAGCGCGCGGGCGGAACATTCAGTACTTC; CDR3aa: CASSEARGRNIQYF
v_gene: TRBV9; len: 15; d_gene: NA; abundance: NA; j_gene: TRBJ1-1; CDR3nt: TGTGCCAGCAGCGTAGTCCGCGGGGCCGGAGCTGAAGCTTTCTTT; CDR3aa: CASSVVRGAGAEAFF
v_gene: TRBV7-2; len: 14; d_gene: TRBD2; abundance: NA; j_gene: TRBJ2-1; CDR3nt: TGTGCCAGCGGCGGGACTAGCGGGAGGAATGAGCAGTTCTTC; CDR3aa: CASGGTSGRNEQFF
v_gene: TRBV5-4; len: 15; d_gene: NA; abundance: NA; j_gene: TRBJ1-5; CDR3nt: TGTGCCAGCAGCTTGGGGGCCGGGGACAATCAGCCCCAGCATTTT; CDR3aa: CASSLGAGDNQPQHF
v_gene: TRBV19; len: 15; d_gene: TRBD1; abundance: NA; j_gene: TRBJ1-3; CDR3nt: TGTGCCAGTAGACCCGGGACAGGGACTGGAAACACCATATATTTT; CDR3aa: CASRPGTGTGNTIYF
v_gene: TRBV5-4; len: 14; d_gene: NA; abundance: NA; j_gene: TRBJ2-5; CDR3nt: TGTGCCAGCAGCTTGGGAGGTTTCGTCGAGACCCAGTACTTC; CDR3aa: CASSLGGFVETQYF
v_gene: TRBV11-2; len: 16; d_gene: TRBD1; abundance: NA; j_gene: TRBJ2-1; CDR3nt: TGTGCCAGCAGCTTAGATGCCGGGACAGGGAACAATGAGCAGTTCTTC; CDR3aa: CASSLDAGTGNNEQFF
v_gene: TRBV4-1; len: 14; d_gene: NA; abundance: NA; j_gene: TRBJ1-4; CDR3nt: TGCGCCAGCAGCCAAGGGGAGGGGAGGTCGAAACTGTTTTTT; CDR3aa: CASSQGEGRSKLFF
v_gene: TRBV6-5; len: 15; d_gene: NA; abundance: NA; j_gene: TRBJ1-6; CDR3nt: TGTGCCAGCAGTTACGGGCAGGCCTATAATTCACCCCTCCACTTT; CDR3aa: CASSYGQAYNSPLHF
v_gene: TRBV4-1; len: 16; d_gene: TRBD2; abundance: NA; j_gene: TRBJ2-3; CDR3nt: TGCGCCAGCAGCCGCGCCACTAGCGGGGAAACAGATACGCAGTATTTT; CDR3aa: CASSRATSGETDTQYF
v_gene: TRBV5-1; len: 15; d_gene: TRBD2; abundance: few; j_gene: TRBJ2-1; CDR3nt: TGCGCCAGCAGCTTGGAGGGCGGGAGGGCTGATGAGCAGTTCTTC; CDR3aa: CASSLEGGRADEQFF
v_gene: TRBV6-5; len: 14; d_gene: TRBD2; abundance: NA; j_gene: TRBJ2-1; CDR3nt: TGTGCCAGCAGGTTAGCGGGAGTGGGCAATGAGCAGTTCTTC; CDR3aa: CASRLAGVGNEQFF
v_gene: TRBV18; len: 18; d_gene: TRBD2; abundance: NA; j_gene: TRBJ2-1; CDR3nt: TGTGCCAGCTCACCAACTAGCGGGATCGGTAGAACCTACAATGAGCAGTTCTTC; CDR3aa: CASSPTSGIGRTYNEQFF
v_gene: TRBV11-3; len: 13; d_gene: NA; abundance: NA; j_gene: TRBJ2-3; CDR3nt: TGTGCCAGCAGCTTAGAGGGGGGAGATACGCAGTATTTT; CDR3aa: CASSLEGGDTQYF
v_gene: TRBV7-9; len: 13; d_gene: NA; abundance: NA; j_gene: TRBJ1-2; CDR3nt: TGTGCCAGCAGCTACAGGGTTTCAGATGGCTACACCTTC; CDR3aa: CASSYRVSDGYTF
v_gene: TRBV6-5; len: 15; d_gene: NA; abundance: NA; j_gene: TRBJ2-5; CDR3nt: TGTGCCAGCAGTACAGGGGGGAGGGGGTACCAGACCCAGTACTTC; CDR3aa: CASSTGGRGYQTQYF
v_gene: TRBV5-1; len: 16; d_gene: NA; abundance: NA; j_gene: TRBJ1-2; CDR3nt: TGCGCCAGCAGCTTGGCAAGTGGGGGCAGAGACTATGGCTACACCTTC; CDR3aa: CASSLASGGRDYGYTF
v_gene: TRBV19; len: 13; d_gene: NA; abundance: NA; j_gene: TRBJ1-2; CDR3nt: TGTGCCAGTAGTATCCAGGAAAACTATGGCTACACCTTC; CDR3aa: CASSIQENYGYTF